This entry is about one T cell receptor beta chain. The antigen is not known. This record comes from a study of cytomegalovirus exposure and HLA in healthy donors. Overall study: Early released data comprised around 85 million unique TCRs from HLA-typed donors. The Caucasian-associated ancestry cluster contained more than 75% of the approximately 410 genotyped donors.

Study-level findings and limits: In a later analysis, 17,000 or so TCR beta sequences were associated with HLA alleles at 0.05 false discovery rate. Looking again later, the authors saw that most CMV-associated TCR beta chains seemed HLA-restricted.

The CDR3 is made up of 14 amino acids. The V gene's germline CDR1 is KGHSH and CDR2 LQKENI. Unmatched junction bases numbered 6, after V lost 6 bases and J lost 1 base. PCR was performed using 60 Vbeta and 13 Jbeta primers. The assay was immunoSEQ multiplex PCR, and TCRdb's table has in-frame clones only and misses some. Of hundreds of thousands of clones in the sample, approximately 68% were seen once. Sequencing input: PBMCs. The gene calls are TRBV18 and TRBJ2-7; TRBD1 matches at 7 bases. This receptor was obtained from a woman in her 30s in good health and CMV-seronegative. The CDR3 sequence is CASSTGDSSYEQYF. The CDR3 DNA reads TGTGCCAGCTCGACCGGGGACAGTTCCTACGAGCAGTACTTC.